This TCR beta chain came from a study of blood T cell repertoires in COVID-19. Study as a whole: COVID-19 samples, acute and convalescent, were from the United States, Italy and Spain.

This table comes from immunoSEQ multiplex PCR, and its TCRdb copy is limited to in-frame clones, with some not included. The data show 400,000 to 500,000 clones, about 88% seen once. This CDR3 spans 11 amino acids. Trimming took 6 bases from V and 5 from J, leaving 7 bases between them. Germline loops: CDR1 MDHEN, CDR2 SYDVKM. The rearrangement links TRBV28 to TRBJ1-2, with no clear D. The sequence was obtained from a woman aged 18-29 years who had been exposed to COVID-19. The sequenced sample consisted of PBMCs or T cells enriched from blood (not recorded which). The CDR3 sequence: CASSPLYGYTF. CDR3 nucleotides: TGTGCCAGCAGCCCTCTATATGGCTACACCTTC.